The TCR beta chain described here comes from a study of CD8 T cells in Susac syndrome. Study-wide findings and caveats: By the study's own acknowledgment, its TCR sequencing and HLA analysis included relatively few individuals. CD8+ clonal expansion in Susac was maximal in TEMRA cells and in active patients.

A note on this clonotype: Its matching antigen is unknown.

The CDR3 loop spans 14 amino acids. V lost 0 bases, J lost 4 bases, and 13 bases lay in between. CDR1 and CDR2 from the germline V gene are GTSNPN and SVGIG (reference sequence). Random hexamers were used to reverse transcribe roughly 0.5 to 1 ug of RNA. A multiplex approach, immunoSEQ multiplex PCR, amplified TCR beta CDR3 across 54 Vbeta and 13 Jbeta. TCRdb reprocessed the immunoSEQ multiplex PCR reads via MiXCR and lists one record per CDR3 protein. The data contain about 190,000 distinct CDR3 sequences, 95% of them singletons. This chain connects TRBV30 to TRBJ2-7, with no clear D. This receptor was obtained from a human donor with Susac syndrome. The sequencing sample was made of CD8+ T cells from PBMCs. The DNA of the CDR3 is TGTGCCTGGAGTGTATCTTCACAGCTATACGAGCAGTACTTC. Protein: CAWSVSSQLYEQYF.